This T cell receptor (beta chain) was sequenced during a study of blood T cell repertoires in COVID-19. This CDR3 is built from 14 residues. V lost 8 bases, J lost 4 bases, and 6 bases stayed unmatched. Germline loops: CDR1 LNHDA, CDR2 SQIVND (reference sequence). Clones were read by immunoSEQ multiplex PCR, and TCRdb kept only the in-frame ones, dropping some. The table includes about 200,000 clones, 90% detected once. Sequencing was carried out using peripheral blood. The chain employs TRBV19 and TRBJ2-1, with 9 bases fitting TRBD1. The TCR was taken from a man aged 45-65 years with acute or convalescent COVID-19. The DNA of the CDR3 is TGTGCCAGTCGCCGGGACAGGGAGTACAATGAGCAGTTCTTC. Its protein is CASRRDREYNEQFF. Full variable domain (missing parts from reference TRBV19 and TRBJ2-1): DGGITQSPKYLFRKEGQNVTLSCEQNLNHDAMYWYRQDPGQGLRLIYYSQIVNDFQKGDIAEGYSVSREKKESFPLTVTSAQKNPTAFYLCASRRDREYNEQFFGPGTRLTVL.